This T cell receptor (beta chain) was sequenced during a study of blood T cell repertoires in COVID-19. The overall study: T cells, B-cell-depleted T cells, or PBMCs supplied cDNA or gDNA.

Sequencing was performed with immunoSEQ multiplex PCR; in TCRdb, only in-frame clones are kept and a portion is missing. The sample shows about 280,000 clones, roughly 88% of them seen only once. Germline-derived CDR1 and CDR2 are LGHDT and YNNKEL (reference sequence). This CDR3 has 14 residues. The V end lost 4 bases, the J end lost 1 base, and 7 bases lay between the germline ends. Material for sequencing was peripheral blood. The TCR comes from an older woman with acute or convalescent COVID-19. The chain couples TRBV3-1 (or the pseudogene TRBV3-2) to TRBJ2-2; D gene unclear. The CDR3 protein is CASSPQMNTGELFF. CDR3 DNA sequence: TGTGCCAGCAGCCCTCAGATGAACACCGGGGAGCTGTTTTTT.